The 18 T cell receptor beta chains in this list originate from one sample, sequenced in a study of blood T cell repertoires in COVID-19. TCRdb's table, derived via immunoSEQ multiplex PCR, lists solely in-frame clones and lacks some. Among over 600,000 clones listed, 85% to 90% were seen once. Input material: peripheral blood. The receptors stem from a woman between 18 and 30 years old with acute or convalescent COVID-19.

As regards this clone: The same CDR3 can be traced to other DNA sequences in this sample. This chain connects TRBV7-2 to TRBJ2-3; no definite D call. Per the germline V gene, CDR1 is SGHTA and CDR2 is FQGNSA. The CDR3 extends over 12 amino acids. Deletions cut 4 bases from V and 3 bases from J, with 5 bases between. Here the CDR3 DNA reads TGTGCCAGCAGCTCTATAACAGATACGCAGTATTTT. This codes for CASSSITDTQYF.

The rearrangement links TRBV4-1 to TRBJ1-5; TRBD1 matches 8 bases. Per germline, CDR1 MGHRA and CDR2 YSYEKL. There are 15 residues in the CDR3. V shed 1 base and J 6 bases; nucleotides not matched to a gene: 5. The CDR3 coding sequence is TGCGCCAGCAGCCAAGCGACAGGGGTACGTCAGCCCCAGCATTTT. This encodes CASSQATGVRQPQHF.

The chain joins TRBV7-2 to TRBJ1-1, with no clear D. V lost 5 bases and J 9 bases, leaving 16 bases between the germline ends. This CDR3 has 13 residues. The germline V gene has CDR1 SGHTA and CDR2 FQGNSA. CDR3 in amino acids: CASSPRAGLKAFF. The CDR3, as DNA: TGTGCCAGCAGCCCGCGGGCAGGCCTTAAAGCTTTCTTT.

The CDR3 DNA reads as TGCGCCAGCAGCTTACAGGGGGCCTACGAGCAGTACTTC. It encodes CASSLQGAYEQYF. V gene TRBV5-1 combines with J gene TRBJ2-7; 8 positions agree with TRBD1. Germline CDR1 reads SGHRS; CDR2 reads YFSETQ. The CDR3 length is 13 residues. Trimming took 2 bases from V and 2 from J; bases not matched to a gene: 0.

The genes are TRBV7-3 and TRBJ1-2; the match to TRBD1 covers 9 bases. V shed 5 bases, J shed 0 bases, and the junction held 4 bases outside the gene matches. This CDR3 is built from 15 residues. Germline-derived CDR1 and CDR2 are SGHTA and FQGTGA. The CDR3 nucleotides are TGTGCCAGCAGCCCCGGGACAGGGTCTAACTATGGCTACACCTTC. Translating it yields CASSPGTGSNYGYTF.

This rearrangement joins TRBV28 to TRBJ1-2, with a possible D match to TRBD1 (6 bases). CDR3 length: 14 amino acids. Per germline, CDR1 MDHEN and CDR2 SYDVKM. V lost 2 bases, J lost 3 bases, and 10 bases lay in between. The CDR3 region is CASSLPRGDYGYTF. The CDR3 nucleotides read TGTGCCAGCAGTTTACCCAGGGGTGACTATGGCTACACCTTC.

The chain uses TRBV29-1 and TRBJ1-3; D call uncertain. The CDR3 is 13 amino acids. Germline V gene sequence: CDR1 SQVTM, CDR2 ANQGSEA. Trimming left V 1 base short and J 4 bases short, with 8 bases between. DNA of the CDR3: TGCAGCGTTGAAGCGGAGCGAGGAAACACCATATATTTT. Translation gives CSVEAERGNTIYF.

The chain employs TRBV9 and TRBJ2-2; 8 bases align to TRBD1. The V segment lost 4 bases and the J segment 7 bases; nucleotides outside the gene matches: 12. Germline CDR1 SGDLS, CDR2 YYNGEE. This CDR3 spans 16 amino acids. Here the CDR3 reads CASSPIWTGRFGELFF. The CDR3 coding sequence is TGTGCCAGCAGCCCTATCTGGACAGGGCGTTTCGGGGAGCTGTTTTTT.

The chain employs TRBV5-1 and TRBJ2-3, with D perhaps matching TRBD1 (6 bases). CDR1 is SGHRS and CDR2 is YFSETQ in the germline V gene. Trimming shortened V by 4 bases and J by 2 bases, and 14 bases separated the two germline ends. The CDR3 loop spans 15 amino acids. CDR3 protein: CASSPPTGHTDTQYF. Written as DNA, the CDR3 is TGCGCCAGCAGCCCACCCACAGGGCACACAGATACGCAGTATTTT. Using reference TRBV5-1 and TRBJ2-3 for the parts outside the CDR3, the full variable domain is KAGVTQTPRYLIKTRGQQVTLSCSPISGHRSVSWYQQTPGQGLQFLFEYFSETQRNKGNFPGRFSGRQFSNSRSEMNVSTLELGDSALYLCASSPPTGHTDTQYFGPGTRLTVL.

This chain connects TRBV2 to TRBJ2-2, with 11 bases that match TRBD1. Germline loops: CDR1 SNHLY, CDR2 FYNNEI. This CDR3 is built from 15 residues. Trimming removed 9 bases from V and 5 bases from J; junction bases left unmatched: 8. CDR3 bases: TGTGCCAGGTCCGGGACAGGGGGTAGGACCGGGGAGCTGTTTTTT. Its translation: CARSGTGGRTGELFF. The full variable domain, with the rest looked up from reference TRBV2 and TRBJ2-2, is EPEVTQTPSHQVTQMGQEVILRCVPISNHLYFYWYRQILGQKVEFLVSFYNNEISEKSEIFDDQFSVERPDGSNFTLKIRSTKLEDSAMYFCARSGTGGRTGELFFGEGSRLTVL.

The rearrangement uses TRBV18 and TRBJ1-4; the match to TRBD1 covers 9 bases. V lost 5 bases and J lost 1; bases outside the gene matches: 8. Germline lookup yields CDR1 KGHSH and CDR2 LQKENI. This CDR3 comprises 17 residues. The CDR3 is CASSNFHRGRTNEKLFF. The CDR3 nucleotides are TGTGCCAGCTCAAATTTCCACAGGGGGCGAACTAATGAAAAACTGTTTTTT.

V is TRBV9 and J is TRBJ2-5; D possibly corresponds to TRBD2 (5 bases). CDR3 length equals 16 residues. Trimming pared 0 bases from V and 0 bases from J, leaving 12 bases between. Germline V lookup: CDR1 SGDLS, CDR2 YYNGEE. CDR3 bases: TGTGCCAGCAGCGTAGGGACTCATCCTTACCAAGAGACCCAGTACTTC. This translates into CASSVGTHPYQETQYF.

V is TRBV5-6 and J is TRBJ1-5, with 10 bases lining up with TRBD1. V lost 4 bases and J lost 6; bases outside the gene matches: 10. Germline assignment: CDR1 SGHDT and CDR2 YYEEEE. The CDR3 is 16 amino acids. CDR3 DNA sequence: TGTGCCAGCAGCCTGGGCGGGACAGGGGTTAGTCAGCCCCAGCATTTT. Translation gives CASSLGGTGVSQPQHF. The full variable domain, rest sourced from reference TRBV5-6 and TRBJ1-5, is DAGVTQSPTHLIKTRGQQVTLRCSPKSGHDTVSWYQQALGQGPQFIFQYYEEEERQRGNFPDRFSGHQFPNYSSELNVNALLLGDSALYLCASSLGGTGVSQPQHFGDGTRLSIL.

J is TRBJ2-2 and V is TRBV5-1; unclear D gene. Per the germline V gene, CDR1 is SGHRS and CDR2 is YFSETQ. The CDR3 has 12 amino acids. The germline V and J ends were trimmed by 7 bases and 9 bases, with 13 bases remaining between them. CDR3 residues: CASSLAHRELFF. The CDR3 region has the DNA TGCGCCAGCTCTTTGGCACACCGGGAGCTGTTTTTT.

The CDR3 nucleotides are TGTGCCAGCAGTAGGCAGGCGTCAGGTGGCTACACCTTC. The encoded protein is CASSRQASGGYTF. The rearrangement links TRBV2 to TRBJ1-2, with D unresolved. This CDR3 spans 13 amino acids. CDR1 is SNHLY and CDR2 is FYNNEI in the germline V gene. V was shortened by 5 bases and J by 7 bases, with 14 bases between the two germline ends.

The rearrangement joins TRBV9 to TRBJ1-1; 9 bases match TRBD1. The trim removed 7 bases at V and 7 bases at J, leaving 5 bases unmatched. The CDR3 has 12 amino acids. Germline lookup yields CDR1 SGDLS and CDR2 YYNGEE. CDR3 loop: CASGQGWGEAFF. The CDR3 DNA is TGTGCCAGCGGACAGGGGTGGGGTGAAGCTTTCTTT.

This clone was picked up one time. V is TRBV27 and J is TRBJ2-7; TRBD1 matches at 9 bases. The CDR3 covers 14 residues. The V and J ends lost 5 bases and 2 bases, in that order; junction bases with no gene match: 4. Germline V gene lookup returns CDR1 MNHEY and CDR2 SMNVEV (reference sequence). CDR3 loop: CASSARTGAYEQYF. DNA for the CDR3: TGTGCCAGCAGTGCCCGGACAGGGGCCTACGAGCAGTACTTC.

The V call is TRBV18, the J call TRBJ1-6; 10 nucleotides match TRBD1. CDR1 is KGHSH and CDR2 is LQKENI in the germline V gene. The CDR3 contains 15 residues. With V trimmed by 6 bases and J by 5 bases, 4 bases remained unmatched. In DNA, the CDR3 is TGTGCCAGCTCCCGGGGACAGGGGAATAATTCACCCCTCCACTTT. It translates to CASSRGQGNNSPLHF.